The sequence of this TCR beta chain was determined in a study of CD8 T cells in ankylosing spondylitis. Study-level results: Those disease-linked clones were CD8+; they were also relatively rare in peripheral blood.

It was by quantitative 5'-RACE with molecular barcodes that TCR beta libraries were made. One entry per CDR3 protein results from TCRdb running MiXCR on the 5' RACE reads. The repertoire includes a few hundred thousand distinct CDR3 sequences, roughly 20% of them detected once, and roughly 14% sits in the top ten. This clonotype is a singleton in its sample. Antigen unknown. V was cut by 5 bases and J by 5 bases, with 12 bases left in between. Germline V gives CDR1 SGHVS, CDR2 FQNEAQ. CDR3 length equals 13 residues. This sequence was found in a male donor with ankylosing spondylitis or in good health (not recorded which). Sequenced sample: blood, either unsorted or a sorted T cell fraction (not recorded which). This rearrangement joins TRBV7-8 to TRBJ1-2, with unresolved D. CDR3 sequence: CASSPGKSYGYTF. The DNA for the CDR3 is TGTGCCAGCAGCCCAGGAAAATCATATGGCTACACCTTC.